This T cell receptor (beta chain) came from a study of control samples from healthy donors and cancer patients. V gave up 5 bases and J gave up 1 base, with 11 bases separating them. Germline CDR1 and CDR2: MNHEY and SVGAGI. The CDR3 covers 14 residues. Measured with immunoSEQ multiplex PCR; TCRdb has only the in-frame clones, and not every one. The sample lists about 120,000 clones; around 89% were seen once. This clone was detected only once. The clonotype was recovered from a man aged 50-59 years in good health. Sequenced material: blood. The J gene is TRBJ1-1, the V gene TRBV6-5, with a possible D match to TRBD1 (5 bases). As DNA, the CDR3 is TGTGCCAGCAGTCCCACAGGACAGAACACTGAAGCTTTCTTT. It translates to CASSPTGQNTEAFF.